This record concerns one T cell receptor beta chain sequence. Its specificity is not known. Some clones are missing from TCRdb's copy, which holds only in-frame ones; the method was immunoSEQ multiplex PCR. The data hold 50,000 or so clones, with about 81% observed a single time. The data were obtained in a study of a mutant IDH1 vaccine in newly diagnosed glioma. Time point of the sample: week 47, end of study. Topical imiquimod accompanied each vaccine dose, which consisted of 300 ug of mutant IDH1 20-mer peptide. The CDR3 contains 16 residues. The germline V gene has CDR1 SGHDN and CDR2 FVKESK. The trim removed 4 bases at V and 3 bases at J, leaving 10 bases unmatched.

V and J are TRBV14 and TRBJ2-3; 7 bases fit TRBD1. Material: PBMCs, obtained from a glioma patient whose treatment included an IDH1 peptide vaccine. The origin of this receptor is a woman in her twenties or thirties with glioma. Some clones in this sample may be carry-over from other donors' samples. DNA of the CDR3: TGTGCCAGCAGCCTGACCGGACAGGCCGGGACAGATACGCAGTATTTT. Translated, it gives CASSLTGQAGTDTQYF.